This TCR beta chain was identified in a study of T cell repertoires in cytomegalovirus infection. As for the study in general: The public TCR beta signatures pointed to both CMV infection and matching HLA type.

The CDR3 is 12 residues long. Germline-derived CDR1 and CDR2 are LGHNT and FRNRAP. Trimming took 4 bases from V and 3 from J, leaving 7 bases between them. In its sample, this clonotype was seen a few times. Its specificity is not known. A single record per CDR3 protein comes from TCRdb applying MiXCR to the reads. This table holds some 900,000 distinct CDR3 sequences, approximately 32% found once. General study findings and limits: Totalled public TCR beta family frequency picked out people who carried CMV plus the relevant HLA. The ex vivo response showed dominance by HLA-C-restricted CMV-specific TCR beta clonotypes.

This sequence joins TRBV12-5 and TRBJ2-7; D is possibly TRBD1 (6 bases). Sequenced material: cultured CD8+ T cells from PBMCs, taken from culture after CMV antigen stimulation. This receptor was identified in a human donor in good health (CMV status not recorded). Some clones in this sample may be carry-over from other donors' samples. The CDR3 sequence is CASGYRVYEQYF. CDR3 DNA: TGTGCTAGTGGTTACAGGGTCTACGAGCAGTACTTC.